This T cell receptor beta chain was sequenced during a study of OX40 agonist ivuxolimab in advanced cancers. CDR3 length equals 14 residues. The germline gives CDR1 ENHRY, CDR2 SYGVKD. V was cut by 6 bases and J by 1 base, with 12 bases left in between. Libraries were prepared by immunoSEQ multiplex PCR; TCRdb keeps only in-frame clonotypes and omits some of them. The top ten clones hold approximately 8.5% of a sample with fewer than 25,000 clones, 75% to 85% of them seen once. Sampling times: baseline, cycle 4 day 1, cycle 7 day 1. The sample consisted of CD4+ or CD8+ T cells sorted from blood, taken in a trial of the OX40 agonist ivuxolimab. The V call is TRBV10-3, the J call TRBJ2-5; D remains unclear. The receptor's source is an adult with an advanced solid tumor such as melanoma, head and neck, liver or kidney cancer. The CDR3 here is CAIRGPVPQETQYF. The CDR3 DNA sequence: TGTGCCATCAGGGGTCCAGTTCCCCAAGAGACCCAGTACTTC.